This passage covers 21 T cell receptor beta chains from one sample sequenced in a study of naive and memory T cell subsets (dated by TCRdb to about 2017). The antigens these receptors bind are not known. Preparation of the library involved UMI-ligation and nested PCR. The data were produced on an Illumina MiSeq. The beta constant-region primer was an equimolar mix of two oligonucleotides covering both TRBC1 and TRBC2. The ligated cDNA went through four rounds of PCR with nested alpha and beta constant-region primers together with the SP2 primer. The public reads were reprocessed in TCRdb via fastp at Q25 and MiXCR, keeping in-frame beta chains. Records with the same CDR3 protein are collapsed into one entry carrying the most frequent genes and DNA. This sample is represented by around 100,000 distinct CDR3 sequences; 14% of them were singletons. The top ten hold approximately 2.6% of the sample. Overall study outcomes, separate from this receptor: Naive repertoires, especially CD8, contained a few larger clonotypes, possibly memory cells re-expressing CD45RA.

The specimen was naive CD8+ T cells from blood. The sample's cell subset or site label, decoded: naive T cells, CD45RA high CD27+. These receptors all come from a human donor in good health.

This clonotype was seen only a few times. The gene calls are TRBV19 and TRBJ2-3, with 7 bases aligning to TRBD2. The trim removed 1 base at V and 2 bases at J, leaving 9 bases unmatched. Germline CDR1 LNHDA, CDR2 SQIVND (reference sequence). The CDR3 is 17 amino acids. The CDR3 sequence is CASSIGLAEQPTDTQYF. CDR3 DNA: TGTGCCAGTAGTATAGGGCTAGCGGAGCAACCCACAGATACGCAGTATTTT. Full variable domain (rest looked up from reference TRBV19 and TRBJ2-3): DGGITQSPKYLFRKEGQNVTLSCEQNLNHDAMYWYRQDPGQGLRLIYYSQIVNDFQKGDIAEGYSVSREKKESFPLTVTSAQKNPTAFYLCASSIGLAEQPTDTQYFGPGTRLTVL.

This clonotype was found many times. The chain combines TRBV29-1 with TRBJ1-1, with D hard to call. V gave up 5 bases and J gave up 3 bases, with 10 bases separating them. Germline V gives CDR1 SQVTM, CDR2 ANQGSEA. This CDR3 region has 12 residues. This chain's CDR3 is CSVRGLDTEAFF. CDR3 coding DNA: TGCAGCGTTCGTGGGTTGGACACTGAAGCTTTCTTT.

Written as DNA, the CDR3 is TGTGCCAGCAGTTTAGCCCAGGGGGCTGGGGAGCAGTTCTTC. Protein product: CASSLAQGAGEQFF. The chain couples TRBV27 to TRBJ2-1, with 8 nucleotides matching TRBD1. V lost 2 bases to trimming and J lost 10 bases; unmatched junction nucleotides: 7. The CDR3 is 14 amino acids. The germline V gene encodes CDR1 MNHEY and CDR2 SMNVEV (reference sequence).

This clonotype was seen a handful of times. The chain's CDR3 is CASSLPTGTEAFF. CDR3 nucleotide sequence: TGTGCCAGCAGCCTCCCCACAGGAACTGAAGCTTTCTTT. V and J are TRBV7-9 and TRBJ1-1, with D possibly TRBD1 on 5 matching bases. V was pared by 5 bases and J by 5 bases, with 12 bases between. The CDR3 loop spans 13 amino acids. Germline assignment: CDR1 SEHNR and CDR2 FQNEAQ (reference sequence).

The V gene is TRBV11-3, the J gene TRBJ2-1, with 10 positions matching TRBD2. Germline loops: CDR1 SGHNT, CDR2 YENEEA. The CDR3 consists of 15 residues. V shed 4 bases, J shed 7 bases, and the junction held 7 bases outside the gene matches. CDR3 residues: CASSSQREGRNEQFF. CDR3 in DNA: TGTGCCAGCAGCTCCCAGCGGGAGGGCCGTAATGAGCAGTTCTTC.

This clonotype was seen a single time. Mismatch with germline at one junction end may stem from a read error. This chain uses TRBV4-3 with TRBJ1-2; D is ambiguous. Germline CDR1 LGHNA, CDR2 YSLEER. The CDR3 is made up of 12 amino acids. CDR3 DNA: TGCGCCAGCAGCCACCCTGGCTATGGCTACAACTTC. Translation gives CASSHPGYGYNF.

The chain has TRBV7-9 and TRBJ2-1, with D perhaps TRBD2 (5 bases). The ends were cut back, 3 bases at V and 3 bases at J, with 9 bases in the middle. This CDR3 spans 14 amino acids. CDR1 and CDR2 (germline): SEHNR, FQNEAQ (reference sequence). CDR3 nucleotides: TGTGCCAGCAGCTTGAGCGGTTACTACAATGAGCAGTTCTTC. It specifies CASSLSGYYNEQFF.

In this sample, this clonotype turned up many times. The CDR3 DNA reads TGTGCCAGCACCTCTACTAGCGATAGATACAATGAGCAGTTCTTC. Its translation: CASTSTSDRYNEQFF. The chain links TRBV25-1 to TRBJ2-1, with 7 bases aligning to TRBD2. The J segment lost 4 bases and the V segment lost 7 bases, leaving 10 bases of the junction unmatched. The CDR3 spans 15 residues. In germline, CDR1 is MGHDK, CDR2 SYGVNS.

Turning to this clonotype: A read error is possible here, since a much larger clone lies one base away. This chain links TRBV12-3 or TRBV12-4 with TRBJ2-7; D possibly corresponds to TRBD1 (6 bases). The germline V and J ends were trimmed by 2 bases and 0 bases, with 14 bases remaining between them. The CDR3 runs to 16 residues. The CDR3 DNA is TGTGCCAGCAGTTTATCAGGGGCTGAACGCTCCTACGAGCAGTACTTC. Amino acid sequence: CASSLSGAERSYEQYF.

The chain recombines TRBV7-9 with TRBJ2-3; 12 nucleotides agree with TRBD2. The CDR3 has 18 amino acids. The V segment lost 1 base and the J segment 0 bases; nucleotides outside the gene matches: 5. Germline loops: CDR1 SEHNR, CDR2 FQNEAQ (reference sequence). The CDR3 DNA sequence: TGTGCCAGCAGCTTAGATGGACTAGCGGGACCTAGCACAGATACGCAGTATTTT. Translated: CASSLDGLAGPSTDTQYF. Drawing the rest from reference TRBV7-9 and TRBJ2-3, the complete variable domain is DTGVSQNPRHKITKRGQNVTFRCDPISEHNRLYWYRQTLGQGPEFLTYFQNEAQLEKSRLLSDRFSAERPKGSFSTLEIQRTEQGDSAMYLCASSLDGLAGPSTDTQYFGPGTRLTVL.

This clonotype came up many times. The chain uses TRBV11-1 and TRBJ1-1; D possibly corresponds to TRBD1 (5 bases). Germline V gives CDR1 SGHAT, CDR2 FQDESV (reference sequence). V was trimmed by 2 bases and J by 4 bases, leaving 17 bases between them. The CDR3 is 16 residues long. The CDR3 DNA follows: TGTGCCAGCAGCTTAAGTGGGGACTCCCTGGGCACTGAAGCTTTCTTT. It specifies CASSLSGDSLGTEAFF.

This clonotype was counted many times. The chain uses TRBV4-3 and TRBJ2-2; D possibly corresponds to TRBD2 (5 bases). The CDR3 has 15 amino acids. V lost 1 base and J 0 bases, leaving 6 bases between the germline ends. The V gene's germline CDR1 is LGHNA and CDR2 YSLEER. The CDR3 nucleotides read TGCGCCAGCAGCCAAGGGCGGGCGAACACCGGGGAGCTGTTTTTT. Its protein is CASSQGRANTGELFF.

This clonotype was counted between two and nine times. The chain carries TRBV28 and TRBJ1-5, with D tentatively TRBD1 (5 bases). This CDR3 contains 13 residues. V lost 5 bases, J lost 6 bases, and 11 bases lay in between. Germline V gene sequence: CDR1 MDHEN, CDR2 SYDVKM. CDR3 residues: CASSRGMGQPQHF. Written as DNA, the CDR3 is TGTGCCAGCAGTCGGGGCATGGGTCAGCCCCAGCATTTT.

This chain connects TRBV5-1 to TRBJ2-4, with D perhaps TRBD2 (6 bases). The CDR3 contains 12 residues. V lost 7 bases and J 4 bases, leaving 9 bases between the germline ends. Germline loops: CDR1 SGHRS, CDR2 YFSETQ. The CDR3 protein is CASSSDKNIQYF. The CDR3 nucleotides read TGCGCCAGCTCTAGCGATAAAAACATTCAGTACTTC. The complete variable domain, with remaining parts taken from reference TRBV5-1 and TRBJ2-4, reads KAGVTQTPRYLIKTRGQQVTLSCSPISGHRSVSWYQQTPGQGLQFLFEYFSETQRNKGNFPGRFSGRQFSNSRSEMNVSTLELGDSALYLCASSSDKNIQYFGAGTRLSVL.

This clonotype has more than one count but fewer than ten. V usage is TRBV7-8 and J usage is TRBJ2-1, with TRBD2 identical over 9 bases. Germline loops: CDR1 SGHVS, CDR2 FQNEAQ. This CDR3 is built from 17 residues. J was trimmed by 0 bases and V by 1 base; bases with no gene match: 4. The DNA for the CDR3 is TGTGCCAGCAGCTTAGATTTTAGCGGGAGCTCCTACAATGAGCAGTTCTTC. Its protein product is CASSLDFSGSSYNEQFF.

The genes are TRBV7-9 and TRBJ2-7; possible D gene TRBD2, 7 bases. Trimming shortened V by 5 bases and J by 3 bases, and 14 bases separated the two germline ends. Germline V lookup: CDR1 SEHNR, CDR2 FQNEAQ (reference sequence). The CDR3 extends over 14 amino acids. The CDR3 nucleotides read TGTGCCAGCAGCCCGGGGGGCTTAGACTACGAGCAGTACTTC. Its translation is CASSPGGLDYEQYF.

The chain couples TRBV5-6 to TRBJ2-1; 12 bases fit TRBD2. The ends lost 2 bases at V and 5 bases at J; junction bases unmatched: 2. Germline values: CDR1 SGHDT, CDR2 YYEEEE. CDR3 length: 15 residues. The CDR3 protein is CASSFGTSGHNEQFF. The DNA for the CDR3 is TGTGCCAGCAGCTTTGGGACTAGCGGGCACAATGAGCAGTTCTTC.

In its sample, this clonotype was seen a few times. V gene TRBV6-2 or TRBV6-3 combines with J gene TRBJ1-1; D possibly corresponds to TRBD1 (6 bases). The CDR3 sequence is 15 residues long. V was trimmed by 7 bases and J by 1 base, leaving 16 bases between them. The germline CDR1 and CDR2 sequences are MNHEY and SVGEGT. The CDR3 DNA sequence: TGTGCCAGCACCGGGAAGGGGGAGAGGAACACTGAAGCTTTCTTT. As protein: CASTGKGERNTEAFF.

V is TRBV13 and J is TRBJ2-1, with TRBD1 matching over 8 bases. The germline CDR1 and CDR2 sequences are PRHDT and FYEKMQ (reference sequence). CDR3 length: 16 residues. V dropped 1 base and J dropped 6; count of bases not matched to a gene: 8. This chain's CDR3 is CASSLDTNTGGNEQFF. CDR3 nucleotides: TGTGCCAGCAGCTTAGACACCAACACAGGGGGCAATGAGCAGTTCTTC. Full variable domain (missing parts from reference TRBV13 and TRBJ2-1): AAGVIQSPRHLIKEKRETATLKCYPIPRHDTVYWYQQGPGQDPQFLISFYEKMQSDKGSIPDRFSAQQFSDYHSELNMSSLELGDSALYFCASSLDTNTGGNEQFFGPGTRLTVL.

This rearrangement joins TRBV6-2 or TRBV6-3 to TRBJ2-7, with D possibly TRBD2 on 5 matching bases. Germline loops: CDR1 MNHEY, CDR2 SVGEGT. Deletions cut 6 bases from V and 1 base from J, with 16 bases between. CDR3 size: 15 residues. The CDR3 reads CASSLKGLKSYEQYF. Written as DNA, the CDR3 is TGTGCCAGCAGCCTCAAAGGACTCAAGTCCTACGAGCAGTACTTC.

The table lists this clonotype with a few counts. CDR3 residues: CASSRRTGEKETQYF. The CDR3 coding sequence is TGTGCCAGCAGCCGACGGACAGGGGAAAAAGAGACCCAGTACTTC. The rearrangement uses TRBV11-2 and TRBJ2-5; 9 nucleotides align to TRBD1. The germline CDR1 and CDR2 sequences are SGHAT and FQNNGV. With 5 bases clipped from V and 3 bases from J, the junction kept 7 bases outside the gene matches. The CDR3 covers 15 residues.